Below are 9 T cell receptor beta chains sequenced from a single sample in a study of cytomegalovirus exposure and HLA in healthy donors. The PCR contained 60 Vbeta and 13 Jbeta primers. This table comes from immunoSEQ multiplex PCR, and its TCRdb copy is limited to in-frame clones, with some not included. Across 75,000 to 85,000 clones, the top ten clones capture about 0.5% of the sample. The sequencing input was PBMCs. All receptors derive from a man aged 45 to 65 in good health and CMV-seronegative.

This chain links TRBV14 with TRBJ2-3; tentatively, D is TRBD2 (6 bases). V lost 4 bases to trimming and J lost 4 bases, with 15 bases between them. Germline V lookup: CDR1 SGHDN, CDR2 FVKESK. The CDR3 is made up of 15 amino acids. The CDR3 DNA reads TGTGCCAGCAGCCGACTCCTAGCGTTACCAGATACGCAGTATTTT. This gives the protein CASSRLLALPDTQYF.

The chain carries TRBV27 and TRBJ2-3, with TRBD2 matching over 11 bases. Germline loops: CDR1 MNHEY, CDR2 SMNVEV (reference sequence). This CDR3 is built from 19 residues. The V gene end was trimmed by 5 bases and the J gene end by 5 bases; junction bases not matched to a gene: 18. This CDR3 is CASSPRLAGGELPQDTQYF. The DNA for the CDR3 is TGTGCCAGCAGTCCCCGGCTAGCGGGGGGTGAGTTACCACAAGATACGCAGTATTTT.

The chain uses TRBV6-1 and TRBJ2-3; the D gene is possibly TRBD2 (6 bases). V lost 0 bases to trimming and J lost 5 bases, with 15 bases between them. CDR3 length: 16 residues. The V gene's germline CDR1 is MNHNS and CDR2 SASEGT. This chain's CDR3 is CASSEAKGAGRDTQYF. CDR3 sequence (DNA): TGTGCCAGCAGTGAAGCGAAAGGGGCGGGGCGAGATACGCAGTATTTT.

This chain uses TRBV28 with TRBJ2-5, with D hard to call. This CDR3 has 12 amino acids. Germline V gives CDR1 MDHEN, CDR2 SYDVKM. V was pared by 4 bases and J by 11 bases, with 14 bases between. The CDR3 region has the DNA TGTGCCAGCAGTTCACTGGCGGCGGAGCAGTACTTC. Translated: CASSSLAAEQYF. The variable domain in full, with the rest retrieved from reference TRBV28 and TRBJ2-5, is DVKVTQSSRYLVKRTGEKVFLECVQDMDHENMFWYRQDPGLGLRLIYFSYDVKMKEKGDIPEGYSVSREKKERFSLILESASTNQTSMYLCASSSLAAEQYFGPGTRLLVL.

The rearrangement uses TRBV5-1 and TRBJ2-1; TRBD1 might be the D (5 bases). The CDR3 runs to 13 residues. Germline CDR1 and CDR2: SGHRS and YFSETQ. V was trimmed by 1 base and J by 9 bases, leaving 11 bases between them. CDR3 DNA: TGCGCCAGCAGCTTGCAGGGTTCCGGTGAGCAGTTCTTC. This gives the protein CASSLQGSGEQFF.

This chain joins TRBV2 and TRBJ2-7; 7 bases line up with TRBD1. J lost 3 bases, V lost 4 bases, and 9 bases had no gene match. Germline V gives CDR1 SNHLY, CDR2 FYNNEI. The CDR3 consists of 15 residues. CDR3 coding DNA: TGTGCCAGCAGTGGCCTGGGACAGCCGCTCTACGAGCAGTACTTC. Its protein product is CASSGLGQPLYEQYF.

This chain joins TRBV6-5 and TRBJ1-1; 11 bases fit TRBD1. The CDR3 is made up of 14 amino acids. J gave up 3 bases and V 4 bases, and 1 base lay outside the gene matches. Germline V gene lookup returns CDR1 MNHEY and CDR2 SVGAGI. CDR3 nucleotide sequence: TGTGCCAGCAGTTCGGGACAGGGGGACACTGAAGCTTTCTTT. Its protein is CASSSGQGDTEAFF.

V gene TRBV6-1 combines with J gene TRBJ1-6; no firm D call. Germline V CDR1 and CDR2: MNHNS, SASEGT. Between the trimmed V and J ends, which lost 4 bases and 0 bases, there was a span of 13 bases. This CDR3 has 17 amino acids. CDR3 sequence reads: CASSGNTRSSYNSPLHF. The CDR3 DNA reads as TGTGCCAGCAGTGGTAACACTCGGAGCTCCTATAATTCACCCCTCCACTTT.

The J gene is TRBJ1-1, the V gene TRBV9; 9 positions match TRBD1. CDR1 is SGDLS, CDR2 YYNGEE, per germline. The CDR3 contains 17 residues. Germline trimming cut 3 bases from V and 3 bases from J; bases unmatched to any gene: 12. CDR3 residues: CASSGGTGIVLDTEAFF. For the CDR3, the DNA is TGTGCCAGCAGCGGAGGGACAGGGATAGTTTTGGACACTGAAGCTTTCTTT. Complete variable domain (other parts from reference TRBV9 and TRBJ1-1): DSGVTQTPKHLITATGQRVTLRCSPRSGDLSVYWYQQSLDQGLQFLIQYYNGEERAKGNILERFSAQQFPDLHSELNLSSLELGDSALYFCASSGGTGIVLDTEAFFGQGTRLTVV.